This is a list of T cell receptor beta chains from one sample in a study of blood T cells in healthy people across ages. TCRdb independently ran MiXCR on the 5' RACE reads; one entry per CDR3 protein. The table shows 980,000 or so distinct CDR3 sequences, with 48% occurring only once. Sequenced material: blood. Receptors were obtained from a man younger than 45 in good health. The CDR3 runs from the conserved cysteine through the conserved F or W. Fields, in order: clone size, V gene, D gene, J gene, CDR3 protein, CDR3 DNA. A D gene is named only where the DNA matches it firmly. A clone size is listed for some rows: how often the clone was seen (once, few, many), or a class if it is expanded.

-,TRBV4-3,-,TRBJ2-6,CASSQEVRGSGAYVLTF,TGCGCCAGCAGCCAAGAGGTTCGGGGCTCTGGGGCCTACGTCCTGACTTTC
-,TRBV6-2/TRBV6-3,-,TRBJ2-7,CASRSQGWGEQYF,TGTGCCAGCAGATCCCAGGGTTGGGGCGAGCAGTACTTC
-,TRBV21-1,-,TRBJ2-3,CVLQGAGITDTQYF,TGTGTTCTACAGGGGGCGGGAATCACAGATACGCAGTATTTT
once,TRBV7-9,TRBD2,TRBJ2-1,CASSPPPGGGYNEQFF,TGTGCCAGCAGCCCACCCCCCGGGGGGGGTTACAATGAGCAGTTCTTC
few,TRBV12-3/TRBV12-4,-,TRBJ1-5,CASTLGGPQPQHF,TGTGCCAGCACCTTGGGGGGGCCTCAGCCCCAGCATTTT
few,TRBV7-9,-,TRBJ1-1,CASSLVGITEAFF,TGTGCCAGCAGCTTAGTGGGTATCACTGAAGCTTTCTTT
many,TRBV3-1,-,TRBJ2-7,CASSQSPYEQYF,TGTGCCAGCAGCCAAAGCCCCTACGAGCAGTACTTC
-,TRBV29-1,-,TRBJ2-7,CSLHLSYEQYF,TGCAGCTTACACCTATCCTACGAGCAGTACTTC
-,TRBV29-1,-,TRBJ1-2,CSVEDQGRGGYTF,TGCAGCGTTGAAGATCAGGGCCGGGGTGGCTACACCTTC
many,TRBV20-1,-,TRBJ2-5,CSASLQPSEKTQYF,TGCAGTGCTAGTCTCCAACCCAGTGAAAAGACCCAGTACTTC
-,TRBV7-2,-,TRBJ2-4,CASSLEYGLKVGNIQYF,TGTGCCAGCAGCTTAGAGTACGGACTAAAAGTTGGTAACATTCAGTACTTC
-,TRBV3-1,-,TRBJ2-5,CASSPSDQETQYF,TGTGCCAGCAGCCCAAGTGATCAAGAGACCCAGTACTTC
-,TRBV5-1,-,TRBJ2-7,CASSYSGTLEQYF,TGCGCCAGCAGCTACTCCGGGACACTCGAGCAGTACTTC
many,TRBV28,TRBD2,TRBJ2-7,CASRPGLAEYYEQYF,TGTGCCAGCAGACCCGGACTAGCGGAGTACTACGAGCAGTACTTC
-,TRBV6-6,-,TRBJ2-2,CASSYSQGWNTGELFF,TGTGCCAGCAGTTACTCTCAGGGTTGGAACACCGGGGAGCTGTTTTTT
-,TRBV7-9,-,TRBJ2-3,CASSPQGRTDTQYF,TGTGCCAGCAGTCCCCAGGGGCGCACAGATACGCAGTATTTT
-,TRBV14,-,TRBJ1-4,CASSQRINEKLFF,TGTGCCAGCAGCCAACGGATTAATGAAAAACTGTTTTTT
-,TRBV7-8,-,TRBJ2-3,CASSYTGWGDTQYF,TGTGCCAGCAGCTATACAGGGTGGGGTGATACGCAGTATTTT
-,TRBV6-5,-,TRBJ2-1,CASSSQVHSNEQFF,TGTGCCAGCAGTTCCCAGGTCCATAGCAATGAGCAGTTCTTC
-,TRBV7-6,-,TRBJ2-5,CASSLVGSSVGTQYF,TGTGCCAGCAGCTTAGTTGGCTCCTCGGTTGGGACCCAGTACTTC
-,TRBV6-5,-,TRBJ1-1,CASSYSTGNEAFF,TGTGCCAGCAGTTACTCGACCGGGAACGAAGCTTTCTTT
-,TRBV20-1,TRBD1,TRBJ1-5,CSARPGTGLNQPQHF,TGCAGTGCTAGACCCGGGACAGGGCTCAATCAGCCCCAGCATTTT
-,TRBV2,-,TRBJ1-4,CGDLTTNEKLFF,TGTGGAGACCTCACAACTAATGAAAAACTGTTTTTT
-,TRBV20-1,-,TRBJ2-7,CSARPRDEQYF,TGCAGTGCTAGGCCCCGTGACGAGCAGTACTTC
many,TRBV6-1,-,TRBJ2-1,CASSEAQDSPYNEQFF,TGTGCCAGCAGTGAAGCGCAAGACAGCCCCTACAATGAGCAGTTCTTC
many,TRBV5-1,-,TRBJ2-1,CASSPGLPREQFF,TGCGCCAGCAGCCCGGGACTCCCCCGTGAGCAGTTCTTC
few,TRBV3-1,-,TRBJ1-5,CASSHRGGLNQPQHF,TGTGCCAGCAGCCATCGCGGCGGACTCAATCAGCCCCAGCATTTT
few,TRBV5-1,TRBD1,TRBJ2-1,CASSPTTGVNEQFF,TGCGCCAGCAGCCCAACTACAGGGGTCAATGAGCAGTTCTTC
-,TRBV2,TRBD1,TRBJ1-2,CASGDRVGGYTF,TGTGCCAGCGGAGACAGGGTAGGAGGCTACACCTTC
-,TRBV3-1,-,TRBJ2-7,CASSQDAGGRFYEQYF,TGTGCCAGCAGCCAAGATGCCGGGGGGCGGTTCTACGAGCAGTACTTC
-,TRBV5-6,-,TRBJ2-3,CASSLAFQGSVDTQYF,TGTGCCAGCAGCTTGGCCTTTCAGGGTTCGGTAGATACGCAGTATTTT
many,TRBV7-2,-,TRBJ1-1,CASSLARQGEAFF,TGTGCCAGCAGCTTAGCCCGGCAGGGAGAAGCTTTCTTT
many,TRBV6-5,TRBD2,TRBJ2-5,CASRKAGAETQYF,TGTGCCAGCAGAAAAGCGGGGGCTGAGACCCAGTACTTC
few,TRBV4-3,TRBD2,TRBJ2-3,CASSPHSGTTTDTQYF,TGCGCCAGCAGCCCACACTCCGGGACTACCACAGATACGCAGTATTTT
many,TRBV20-1,TRBD2,TRBJ2-1,CSAPHRLAGKSYNEQFF,TGCAGTGCTCCCCACCGACTAGCGGGTAAATCCTACAATGAGCAGTTCTTC
-,TRBV19,-,TRBJ1-1,CASSTRRERNTEAFF,TGTGCCAGTAGTACCAGGAGAGAGAGAAACACTGAAGCTTTCTTT
-,TRBV27,TRBD2,TRBJ2-4,CASSSSGGADRSGKNIQYF,TGTGCCAGCAGTTCTAGCGGGGGGGCCGATCGTTCGGGTAAAAACATTCAGTACTTC
-,TRBV29-1,-,TRBJ1-2,CSVEDRTNYGYTF,TGCAGCGTTGAAGATAGAACTAACTATGGCTACACCTTC
-,TRBV25-1,-,TRBJ1-4,CASSETGSGEKLFF,TGTGCCAGCAGTGAAACCGGGTCCGGAGAAAAACTGTTTTTT
once,TRBV3-1,-,TRBJ2-5,CASSQETQGNDEQYF,TGTGCCAGCAGCCAAGAAACCCAGGGTAACGATGAGCAGTACTTC
-,TRBV6-2/TRBV6-3,TRBD1,TRBJ1-5,CASSYEGQVVLFRSNQPQHF,TGTGCCAGCAGTTACGAGGGACAGGTCGTACTTTTTCGAAGCAATCAGCCCCAGCATTTT
many,TRBV20-1,-,TRBJ2-3,CSARDLSGTDTQYF,TGCAGTGCTAGAGATCTCTCCGGCACAGATACGCAGTATTTT